The TCR beta chain described here comes from a study of T cell responses to AZD1222 COVID-19 vaccine. Method: immunoSEQ multiplex PCR; TCRdb's copy keeps in-frame clones and lacks some. The sample includes roughly 65,000 clones, about 80% of them seen just once. On this clone itself: Its target is not known.

Regarding the study as a whole: Only a handful of AZD1222 recipients, roughly six in all, had baseline seropositivity.

The sample here was peripheral blood, taken on day 0 of AZD1222 vaccination. This receptor was taken from an adult in good health.

DNA of the CDR3: TGTGCCAGCAGCTTCTACCGGGGCGTTAACACCGGGGAGCTGTTTTTT. Its protein product is CASSFYRGVNTGELFF. The genes are TRBV5-4 and TRBJ2-2; D assignment may be TRBD1 or TRBD2 (5 bases each). With 2 bases removed from V and 2 bases from J, the gap between germline ends came to 13 bases. Germline assignment: CDR1 SGHNT and CDR2 YYREEE (reference sequence). This CDR3 region has 16 residues. Combining the CDR3 with reference TRBV5-4 and TRBJ2-2 gives the whole variable domain ETGVTQSPTHLIKTRGQQVTLRCSSQSGHNTVSWYQQALGQGPQFIFQYYREEENGRGNFPPRFSGLQFPNYSSELNVNALELDDSALYLCASSFYRGVNTGELFFGEGSRLTVL.